Listed here are 11 T cell receptor beta chains from one sample, sequenced in a study of OX40 agonist ivuxolimab in advanced cancers. TCRdb keeps only in-frame clones here, not all; method: immunoSEQ multiplex PCR. The repertoire holds about 18,000 clones, 65% to 85% seen once, with 35% to 55% in the top ten. The material sequenced was CD4+ or CD8+ T cells sorted from blood, taken in a trial of the OX40 agonist ivuxolimab. These receptors were collected from an adult with an advanced solid tumor such as melanoma, head and neck, liver or kidney cancer.

The chain employs TRBV7-6 and TRBJ2-7, with a tentative D call TRBD1 (6 bases). V was shortened by 5 bases and J by 1 base, with 12 bases between the two germline ends. The CDR3 is 14 residues long. Germline V gene sequence: CDR1 SGHVS, CDR2 FNYEAQ. CDR3 loop: CASSLGQMSYEQYF. CDR3 nucleotide sequence: TGTGCCAGCAGCCTAGGACAGATGTCCTACGAGCAGTACTTC. Full variable domain (missing parts from reference TRBV7-6 and TRBJ2-7): GAGVSQSPRYKVTKRGQDVALRCDPISGHVSLYWYRQALGQGPEFLTYFNYEAQQDKSGLPNDRFSAERPEGSISTLTIQRTEQRDSAMYRCASSLGQMSYEQYFGPGTRLTVT.

The genes are TRBV12-2 and TRBJ1-5; the table's TRBD1 call for D was not verified on the DNA. TRBV12-2 is described as a pseudogene. The CDR3 sequence is 14 residues long. CDR3 loop: CASRAQGRGQPQHF. CDR3 DNA: TGTGCAAGTCGCGCACAGGGACGAGGTCAGCCCCAGCATTTT.

This clone occurred a few times. V and J are TRBV7-6 and TRBJ2-7; no firm D call. Per germline, CDR1 SGHVS and CDR2 FNYEAQ. V dropped 3 bases and J dropped 2 bases, with 14 bases sitting between them. The CDR3 consists of 15 residues. The DNA for the CDR3 is TGTGCCAGCAGCTTCGCCCAATCCCCGGCCTACGAGCAGTACTTC. Residues: CASSFAQSPAYEQYF.

The chain couples TRBV6-5 to TRBJ1-6, with D possibly TRBD1 on 5 matching bases. V lost 2 bases and J 6 bases, leaving 14 bases between the germline ends. CDR1 and CDR2 from the germline V gene are MNHEY and SVGAGI. This CDR3 contains 16 residues. The CDR3 loop reads CASSYLPGITNSPLHF. The CDR3 DNA follows: TGTGCCAGCAGTTACCTTCCAGGGATTACTAATTCACCCCTCCACTTT.

This chain uses TRBV5-1 with TRBJ2-7, with D maybe TRBD2 (6 bases). This CDR3 region has 13 residues. The V gene's germline CDR1 is SGHRS and CDR2 YFSETQ. Trimming left V 4 bases short and J 2 bases short, with 10 bases between. This CDR3 is CASSGGAPYEQYF. The DNA for the CDR3 is TGCGCCAGCAGCGGAGGGGCTCCCTACGAGCAGTACTTC.

CDR3 region: CASSLGSYEQYF. The DNA of the CDR3 is TGTGCCAGCAGTTTGGGCAGCTACGAGCAGTACTTC. This sequence joins TRBV28 and TRBJ2-7; D remains unclear. V was clipped by 3 bases and J by 3 bases, with 6 bases between them. The V gene's germline CDR1 is MDHEN and CDR2 SYDVKM. The CDR3 is 12 amino acids.

The chain has TRBV2 and TRBJ2-7, with D hard to call. The germline V gene encodes CDR1 SNHLY and CDR2 FYNNEI. The CDR3 covers 13 residues. Trimming stripped 6 bases from V and 3 bases from J, with 12 bases between. CDR3 in amino acids: CASRILWDYEQYF. DNA for the CDR3: TGTGCCAGCAGGATACTGTGGGACTACGAGCAGTACTTC.

The chain joins TRBV7-9 to TRBJ2-1, with D uncertain. The CDR3 extends over 14 amino acids. Looked up from germline, CDR1 is SEHNR and CDR2 is FQNEAQ (reference sequence). V gave up 0 bases and J gave up 8 bases, with 11 bases separating them. CDR3 protein: CASSLAPYPDEQFF. CDR3 in DNA: TGTGCCAGCAGCTTAGCCCCTTATCCGGATGAGCAGTTCTTC.

The chain employs TRBV7-6 and TRBJ1-5; D uncertain. The ends were cut back, 2 bases at V and 0 bases at J, with 14 bases in the middle. Germline V gene data show CDR1 as SGHVS and CDR2 as FNYEAQ. The CDR3 totals 17 residues. The CDR3: CASSLRSGESSNQPQHF. As DNA, the CDR3 is TGTGCCAGCAGCTTAAGGAGCGGGGAGAGTAGCAATCAGCCCCAGCATTTT.

A remark on this clone: Different DNA sequences within this sample yield the same CDR3. V and J are TRBV28 and TRBJ1-6; possible D gene TRBD1, 5 bases. The CDR3 is 14 amino acids. Between the trimmed V and J ends, which lost 6 bases and 7 bases, there was a span of 13 bases. The germline gives CDR1 MDHEN, CDR2 SYDVKM. The chain's CDR3 is CASSLARDNSPLHF. The CDR3, as DNA: TGTGCCAGCAGCTTAGCGCGGGACAATTCACCCCTCCACTTT. The full variable domain, rest sourced from reference TRBV28 and TRBJ1-6, is DVKVTQSSRYLVKRTGEKVFLECVQDMDHENMFWYRQDPGLGLRLIYFSYDVKMKEKGDIPEGYSVSREKKERFSLILESASTNQTSMYLCASSLARDNSPLHFGNGTRLTVT.

As for this clone: In the same sample, other DNA sequences code for this CDR3. The gene calls are TRBV28 and TRBJ1-2; D remains ambiguous. This CDR3 spans 12 amino acids. V shed 5 bases and J shed 6 bases, with 10 bases lying between them. Per germline, CDR1 MDHEN and CDR2 SYDVKM. This chain's CDR3 is CASSLMGNGYTF. In nucleotides, the CDR3 is TGTGCCAGCAGTCTCATGGGGAATGGCTACACCTTC.